This entry is about one T cell receptor (beta chain). The data were taken from a study of cytomegalovirus exposure and HLA in healthy donors. This CDR3 comprises 14 residues. The germline CDR1 and CDR2 sequences are SQVTM and ANQGSEA. V was pared by 7 bases and J by 3 bases, with 17 bases between. Researchers ran the PCR with 60 Vbeta and 13 Jbeta primers. The table came from immunoSEQ multiplex PCR; TCRdb's copy has only in-frame clones and leaves some out. This repertoire shows approximately 150,000 clones, 73% found once; its top ten account for 5.4%. The rearrangement uses TRBV29-1 and TRBJ2-3; D might be TRBD2 (6 bases). The sequence was collected from a woman between 18 and 29 years old in good health and CMV-seropositive. The sample was PBMCs. The CDR3 DNA reads TGCAGCGGCGTTCCGGGGGTGGGTACAGATACGCAGTATTTT. Protein product: CSGVPGVGTDTQYF.